These 19 T cell receptor beta chains came from one sample sequenced in a study of CD8 T cells in Susac syndrome. Random hexamers primed reverse transcription of 0.5 to 1 ug RNA. TCRdb analysed the immunoSEQ multiplex PCR reads with MiXCR anew, one entry per CDR3 protein. The data contain some 100,000 distinct CDR3 sequences, 85% to 95% of them singletons. The sequencing input was CD8+ T cells from PBMCs. The receptors come from a human donor in good health.

J is TRBJ2-1 and V is TRBV3-1, with TRBD2 matching 10 bases. This CDR3 is built from 16 residues. Trimming took 3 bases from V and 7 from J; bases not matched to a gene: 9. CDR1 and CDR2 from the germline V gene are LGHDT and YNNKEL (reference sequence). CDR3 DNA sequence: TGTGCCAGCAGCCATGAGCGGGGGGGCCAATGGAATGAGCAGTTCTTC. Protein: CASSHERGGQWNEQFF.

The chain joins TRBV6-5 to TRBJ1-2; D unresolved. CDR3 size: 11 residues. In germline, CDR1 is MNHEY, CDR2 SVGAGI. The germline V and J ends were trimmed by 4 bases and 8 bases, with 8 bases remaining between them. The CDR3 reads CASSSLGGYTF. The CDR3 DNA follows: TGTGCCAGCAGTTCCCTGGGAGGCTACACCTTC.

The chain carries TRBV2 and TRBJ2-1; TRBD2 might be the D (6 bases). CDR1 SNHLY and CDR2 FYNNEI come from the germline V gene. V lost 7 bases, J lost 0 bases, and 19 bases lay in between. The CDR3 is made up of 17 amino acids. As DNA, the CDR3 is TGTGCCAGCACCCGGAGGGCAGTCTTGGGCTCCTACAATGAGCAGTTCTTC. It is translated as CASTRRAVLGSYNEQFF.

The rearrangement uses TRBV5-1 and TRBJ1-1; 7 nucleotides agree with TRBD1. The CDR3 has 13 residues. Germline V lookup: CDR1 SGHRS, CDR2 YFSETQ. The J segment lost 8 bases and the V segment lost 3 bases, leaving 7 bases of the junction unmatched. This CDR3 is CASSWLPGQEAFF. The CDR3 coding sequence is TGCGCCAGCAGCTGGTTACCGGGACAGGAAGCTTTCTTT.

V and J are TRBV29-1 and TRBJ1-5; 7 bases are a match to TRBD1. The length of the CDR3 is 12 residues. Germline V lookup: CDR1 SQVTM, CDR2 ANQGSEA. Trimming cost V 7 bases and J 3 bases; bases outside gene matches: 3. The DNA for the CDR3 is TGCAGCGCTGGACAGGACAATCAGCCCCAGCATTTT. It yields the protein CSAGQDNQPQHF.

The chain is built from TRBV6-2 or TRBV6-3 and TRBJ2-7; 9 bases line up with TRBD1. Germline CDR1 reads MNHEY; CDR2 reads SVGEGT. CDR3 length equals 16 residues. The V and J ends lost 0 bases and 2 bases, in that order; junction bases with no gene match: 5. Here the CDR3 DNA reads TGTGCCAGCAGTTACTCTGGGACAGGGCCAGCCTACGAGCAGTACTTC. This encodes CASSYSGTGPAYEQYF.

The J gene is TRBJ2-5, the V gene TRBV7-9, with D possibly being TRBD1 (6 bases). With 5 bases removed from V and 1 base from J, the gap between germline ends came to 17 bases. This CDR3 region has 16 residues. Germline CDR1 SEHNR, CDR2 FQNEAQ (reference sequence). This CDR3 reads CASSRTGTTPQETQYF. The DNA for the CDR3 is TGTGCCAGCAGCCGAACCGGGACAACCCCCCAAGAGACCCAGTACTTC.

The chain recombines TRBV5-8 with TRBJ1-1; tentatively, D is TRBD1 (5 bases). Trimming took 5 bases from V and 4 from J, leaving 15 bases between them. The CDR3 spans 14 residues. CDR1 is SGHTS and CDR2 is YDEGEE in the germline V gene. The CDR3 reads CASSSGATRTEAFF. The CDR3 DNA sequence: TGTGCCAGCAGTTCTGGGGCCACACGCACTGAAGCTTTCTTT.

The V gene is TRBV12-3 or TRBV12-4, the J gene TRBJ2-7, with D perhaps matching TRBD2 (6 bases). Trimming left V 2 bases short and J 2 bases short, with 7 bases between. The CDR3 runs to 13 residues. The CDR3 reads CASSLSSAYEQYF. The DNA for the CDR3 is TGTGCCAGCAGTTTATCTAGCGCCTACGAGCAGTACTTC.

This clonotype came up once. The chain links TRBV28 to TRBJ1-5, with D unresolved. Trimming removed 1 base at V and 7 bases at J, with 20 bases between. The CDR3 has 17 amino acids. Germline CDR1 and CDR2: MDHEN and SYDVKM. The CDR3 here is CASSLSFGAITGQPQHF. The CDR3 DNA is TGTGCCAGCAGTTTATCGTTTGGAGCTATTACCGGACAGCCCCAGCATTTT.

The CDR3: CSARVPDTQYF. CDR3 coding DNA: TGCAGTGCTAGAGTTCCAGATACGCAGTATTTT. The chain joins TRBV20-1 to TRBJ2-3, with unresolved D. CDR1 and CDR2 (germline): DFQATT, SNEGSKA (reference sequence). This CDR3 contains 11 residues. V lost 1 base and J 4 bases, leaving 3 bases between the germline ends.

The CDR3 reads CASSADHREGYNEQFF. CDR3 coding DNA: TGTGCCAGCAGCGCCGATCACAGGGAGGGGTACAATGAGCAGTTCTTC. The chain uses TRBV9 and TRBJ2-1, with D tentatively TRBD2 (7 bases). CDR3 size: 16 residues. Germline-derived CDR1 and CDR2 are SGDLS and YYNGEE. Trimming shortened V by 3 bases and J by 4 bases, and 17 bases separated the two germline ends.

The chain joins TRBV7-9 to TRBJ1-2, with a tentative D call TRBD1 (6 bases). The CDR3 loop spans 14 amino acids. V lost 5 bases and J lost 9, with 19 bases in between. From germline, CDR1 is SEHNR and CDR2 FQNEAQ (reference sequence). The CDR3 DNA reads TGTGCCAGCAGCCCCCCCCAGGGGCTCAAACGCTACACCTTC. Protein product: CASSPPQGLKRYTF.

J is TRBJ1-5 and V is TRBV2; TRBD1 aligns across 7 bases. The CDR3 covers 14 residues. CDR1 SNHLY and CDR2 FYNNEI come from the germline V gene. Germline trimming cut 7 bases from V and 2 bases from J; bases unmatched to any gene: 5. The DNA for the CDR3 is TGTGCCAGCAAGAGGGGGCCGGGCAATCAGCCCCAGCATTTT. It translates to CASKRGPGNQPQHF.

This clonotype was seen just once. The chain employs TRBV10-3 and TRBJ1-2; D gene unclear. The CDR3 consists of 15 residues. Looked up from germline, CDR1 is ENHRY and CDR2 is SYGVKD. Trimming shortened V by 6 bases and J by 5 bases, and 19 bases separated the two germline ends. The CDR3 is CAIRVAIPAGYGYTF. As DNA, the CDR3 is TGTGCCATCAGAGTAGCTATCCCGGCGGGATATGGCTACACCTTC.

This clonotype was counted once. Its ends do not fully match the called genes, so a read error is possible. V gene TRBV7-2 combines with J gene TRBJ2-5; D unclear. CDR1 and CDR2 (germline): SGHTA, FQGNSA. The CDR3 covers 11 residues. The CDR3 bases are TGTGCCTGCAGCGCTAGAGAGACCCAGTACTTC. Protein product: CACSARETQYF.

This chain connects TRBV6-5 to TRBJ2-1; 11 nucleotides line up with TRBD2. This CDR3 has 15 residues. Germline CDR1 and CDR2: MNHEY and SVGAGI. V shed 9 bases, J shed 2 bases, and the junction held 6 bases outside the gene matches. CDR3 residues: CASTSGSRAYNEQFF. CDR3 DNA sequence: TGTGCCAGTACTAGCGGGAGTAGGGCCTACAATGAGCAGTTCTTC.

This clonotype is a singleton in its sample. This chain connects TRBV7-2 to TRBJ1-1; TRBD1 is a possible D gene (6 bases). Trimming removed 5 bases from V and 0 bases from J, with 13 bases in between. This CDR3 has 15 residues. CDR1 and CDR2 (germline): SGHTA, FQGNSA. CDR3 bases: TGTGCCAGCAGCCCGGGACACCGTATGAACACTGAAGCTTTCTTT. Encoded protein: CASSPGHRMNTEAFF.

The chain is built from TRBV29-1 and TRBJ2-2; possible D gene TRBD2, 6 bases. Trimming pared 7 bases from V and 4 bases from J, leaving 10 bases between. Germline-derived CDR1 and CDR2 are SQVTM and ANQGSEA. This CDR3 has 12 residues. The DNA for the CDR3 is TGCAGCGGGAGGAGGGTCACCGGGGAGCTGTTTTTT. It translates to CSGRRVTGELFF.